This T cell receptor (beta chain) was recorded in a study of tumor-infiltrating lymphocytes in primary liver carcinoma. Study-level background: Measuring about 4.2 to 10 cm across, the tumors were staged as T1-T3 N0M0. Findings of the study overall: Relative to blood, tumors carried a significantly larger fraction of the repertoire in their top 250 clones (p = 0.039).

About this clonotype itself: Its antigen is currently unknown.

This CDR3 is built from 13 residues. Germline loops: CDR1 MNHEY, CDR2 SVGEGT. V lost 5 bases and J 7 bases, leaving 11 bases between the germline ends. Germline DNA was extracted alongside blood RNA, which was obtained from unsorted whole blood. Among the patients, all had chronic HBV infection and none had been treated. Preoperatively, peripheral blood was drawn, approximately 4 milliliters in total. The authors made TCR beta cDNA from 400 to 550 ng total RNA with a constant-region primer. A slightly modified ARM-PCR protocol with three nested multiplex PCR rounds produced these TCR beta libraries. Both of the initial two PCR rounds ran for about 9 cycles and employed TRBV1-TRBV30 forward primers alongside a C-beta reverse primer. MiXCR was run by TCRdb on the multiplex PCR reads, yielding one entry per CDR3 protein. The table has approximately 320,000 distinct CDR3 sequences, 50% to 60% seen once.

This TCR came from a woman in her 30s with primary liver carcinoma and hepatitis B virus infection. The chain employs TRBV6-2 or TRBV6-3 and TRBJ2-2; tentative D call: TRBD2 (6 bases). Sequenced: peripheral blood. CDR3 DNA: TGTGCCAGCAGTACTAGCAATGTCGGGGAGCTGTTTTTT. This gives the protein CASSTSNVGELFF.